This T cell receptor beta chain is drawn from a study of blood T cell repertoires in COVID-19. Study overall: Samples representing acute and convalescent COVID-19 were sourced from the United States, Italy and Spain.

The V segment lost 6 bases and the J segment 5 bases; nucleotides outside the gene matches: 7. Germline lookup yields CDR1 MDHEN and CDR2 SYDVKM. The CDR3 loop spans 14 amino acids. Authors' data handling: Nucleated cell counts were estimated from reference gene primer amplification. The protocol was immunoSEQ multiplex PCR, while the TCRdb copy is restricted to in-frame clones and leaves out a portion. The DNA was the basis for D and trimming; V, J and clone size are from that table. Here the sample spans about 150,000 clones, around nine tenths being singletons. The clonotype was recovered from a woman aged 50 to 65 with active or convalescent COVID-19. The rearrangement uses TRBV28 and TRBJ1-1; 9 nucleotides match TRBD1. Sequencing was performed on peripheral blood. CDR3 in amino acids: CASRPLQGATEAFF. In nucleotides, the CDR3 is TGTGCCAGCAGACCCCTACAGGGGGCGACTGAAGCTTTCTTT.